This T cell receptor beta chain was retrieved from a study of post-analysis software for immune sequencing data. Study summary: Some patients lacked subtype; others had relapsing-remitting, secondary progressive or progressive-relapsing disease. General observations from the study: Clustering by F measure revealed strong co-clustering among samples prepared together in one batch. Relative to controls, patients with multiple sclerosis showed significantly lower normalized Chao1 diversity.

In its sample, this clonotype was seen a few times. Its antigen is not known. Built from TCR beta cDNA, the libraries had unique molecular identifiers in them. The authors obtained approximately 460,000 cDNA molecules from roughly 1.1 to 9.2 million T cells. TCRdb re-called the PCR reads through MiXCR, storing one row per CDR3 protein. The data hold about 540,000 distinct CDR3 sequences, with around 36% observed a single time. The sample consisted of blood. The sequence was collected from a girl younger than 18 with multiple sclerosis.

The CDR3 nucleotides read TGTGCCAGCAACAGCCGAGTCAATGAGCAGTTCTTC. It translates to CASNSRVNEQFF. The genes are TRBV28 and TRBJ2-1; no clear D gene. The CDR3 has 12 residues. Germline CDR1 MDHEN, CDR2 SYDVKM. V was pared by 7 bases and J by 6 bases, with 10 bases between.